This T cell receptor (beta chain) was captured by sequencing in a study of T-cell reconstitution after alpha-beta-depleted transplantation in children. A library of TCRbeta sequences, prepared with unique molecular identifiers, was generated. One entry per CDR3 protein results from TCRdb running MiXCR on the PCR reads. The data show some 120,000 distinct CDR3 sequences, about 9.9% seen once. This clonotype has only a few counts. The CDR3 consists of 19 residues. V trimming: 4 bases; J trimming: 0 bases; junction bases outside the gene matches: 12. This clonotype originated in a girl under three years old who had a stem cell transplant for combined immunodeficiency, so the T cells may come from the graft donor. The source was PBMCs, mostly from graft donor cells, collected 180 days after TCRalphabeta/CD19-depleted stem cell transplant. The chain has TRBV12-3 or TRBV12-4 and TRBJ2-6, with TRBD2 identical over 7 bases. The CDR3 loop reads CASSYRSGEAPSGANVLTF. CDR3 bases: TGTGCCAGCAGTTATCGCAGCGGGGAAGCGCCCTCTGGGGCCAACGTCCTGACTTTC.